The clone carrying this TCR beta chain was seen only once. In the authors' workflow: Nucleated cell counts were estimated from reference gene primer amplification. TCRdb's copy holds only in-frame clones and misses some; the assay was immunoSEQ multiplex PCR. D and trimming come from the DNA, and the V and J calls and clone size come from that table. This table has 67,000 or so clones, just under 85% appearing once. The sample comes from a study of blood T cell repertoires in COVID-19. Background on the study: Sources were T cells, B-cell-depleted T cells, or PBMCs; the material itself was cDNA or gDNA.

CDR1 is KGHSH, CDR2 LQKENI, per germline. CDR3 length: 13 residues. V lost 0 bases and J 2 bases, leaving 4 bases between the germline ends. Sequencing was done on a sample of peripheral blood. J is TRBJ2-5 and V is TRBV18; D remains unclear. The clonotype originates from a man in his 70s with acute or convalescent COVID-19. In nucleotides, the CDR3 is TGTGCCAGCTCACCACCGTCACAAGAGACCCAGTACTTC. Its protein product is CASSPPSQETQYF.